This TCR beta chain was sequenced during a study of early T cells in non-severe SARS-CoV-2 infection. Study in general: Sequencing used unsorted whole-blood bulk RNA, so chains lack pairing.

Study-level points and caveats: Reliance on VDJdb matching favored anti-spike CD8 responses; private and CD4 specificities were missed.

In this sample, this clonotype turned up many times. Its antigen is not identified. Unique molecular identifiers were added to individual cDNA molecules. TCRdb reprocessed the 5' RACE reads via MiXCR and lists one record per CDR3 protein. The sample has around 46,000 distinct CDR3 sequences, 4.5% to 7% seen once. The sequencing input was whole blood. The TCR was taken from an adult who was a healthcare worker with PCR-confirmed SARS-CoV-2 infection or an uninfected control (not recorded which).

The CDR3 DNA sequence: TGCGCCAGCAGCCAAGAACCCGGCTATGGCTACACCTTC. Translation gives CASSQEPGYGYTF. V is TRBV4-1 and J is TRBJ1-2; the D is unclear. V shed 0 bases and J shed 4 bases, with 6 bases lying between them. The CDR3 has 13 amino acids. Germline lookup yields CDR1 MGHRA and CDR2 YSYEKL.